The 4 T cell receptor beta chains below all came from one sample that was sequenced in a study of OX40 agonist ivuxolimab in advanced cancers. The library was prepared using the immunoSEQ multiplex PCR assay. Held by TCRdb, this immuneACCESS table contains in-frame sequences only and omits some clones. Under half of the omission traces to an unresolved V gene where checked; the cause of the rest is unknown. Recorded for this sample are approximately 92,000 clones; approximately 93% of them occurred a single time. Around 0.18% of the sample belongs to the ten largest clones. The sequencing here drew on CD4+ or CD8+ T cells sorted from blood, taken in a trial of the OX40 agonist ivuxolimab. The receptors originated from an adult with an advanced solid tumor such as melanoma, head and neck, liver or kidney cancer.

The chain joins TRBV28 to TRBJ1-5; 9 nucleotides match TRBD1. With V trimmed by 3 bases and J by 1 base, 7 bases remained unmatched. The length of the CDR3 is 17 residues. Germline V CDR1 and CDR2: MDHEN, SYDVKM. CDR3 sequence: CASSLRQGVGSNQPQHF. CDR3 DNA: TGTGCCAGCAGTTTGAGACAGGGGGTGGGCAGCAATCAGCCCCAGCATTTT.

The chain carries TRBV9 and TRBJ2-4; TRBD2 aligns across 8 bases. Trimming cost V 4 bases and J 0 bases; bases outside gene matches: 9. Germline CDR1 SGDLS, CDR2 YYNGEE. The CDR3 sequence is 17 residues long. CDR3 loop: CASSPHGSGVAKNIQYF. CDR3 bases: TGTGCCAGCAGCCCCCACGGTAGCGGGGTAGCCAAAAACATTCAGTACTTC.

CDR3 bases: TGTGCCAGCAGTTACTCCGGAGCGGGGGACACAGATACGCAGTATTTT. Translated: CASSYSGAGDTDTQYF. The V call is TRBV6-5, the J call TRBJ2-3; 8 bases align to TRBD2. Germline loops: CDR1 MNHEY, CDR2 SVGAGI. This CDR3 contains 16 residues. Germline trimming cut 0 bases from V and 2 bases from J; bases unmatched to any gene: 4.

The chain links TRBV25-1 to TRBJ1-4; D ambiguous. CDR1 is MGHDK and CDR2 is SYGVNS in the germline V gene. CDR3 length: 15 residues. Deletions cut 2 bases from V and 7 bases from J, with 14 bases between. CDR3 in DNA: TGTGCCAGCAGTGAAGGGAAGGGTTGGGGTGAAAAACTGTTTTTT. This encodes CASSEGKGWGEKLFF.